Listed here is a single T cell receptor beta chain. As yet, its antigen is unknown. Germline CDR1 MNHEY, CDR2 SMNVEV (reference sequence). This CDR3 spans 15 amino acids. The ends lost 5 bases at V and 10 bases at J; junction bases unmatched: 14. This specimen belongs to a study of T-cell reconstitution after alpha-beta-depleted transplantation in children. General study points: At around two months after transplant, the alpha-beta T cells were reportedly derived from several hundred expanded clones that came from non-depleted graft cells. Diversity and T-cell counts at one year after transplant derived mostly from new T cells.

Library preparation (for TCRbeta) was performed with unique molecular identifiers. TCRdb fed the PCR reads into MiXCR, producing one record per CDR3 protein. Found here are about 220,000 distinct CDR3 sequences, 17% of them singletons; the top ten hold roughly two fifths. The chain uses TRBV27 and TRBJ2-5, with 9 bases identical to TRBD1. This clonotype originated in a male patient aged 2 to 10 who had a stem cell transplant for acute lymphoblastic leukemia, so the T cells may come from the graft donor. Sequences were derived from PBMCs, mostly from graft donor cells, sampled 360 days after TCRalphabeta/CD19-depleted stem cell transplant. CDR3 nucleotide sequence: TGTGCCAGCAGTACTGCGGGGGACAGGGCAGTGTTCCAGTACTTC. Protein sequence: CASSTAGDRAVFQYF.